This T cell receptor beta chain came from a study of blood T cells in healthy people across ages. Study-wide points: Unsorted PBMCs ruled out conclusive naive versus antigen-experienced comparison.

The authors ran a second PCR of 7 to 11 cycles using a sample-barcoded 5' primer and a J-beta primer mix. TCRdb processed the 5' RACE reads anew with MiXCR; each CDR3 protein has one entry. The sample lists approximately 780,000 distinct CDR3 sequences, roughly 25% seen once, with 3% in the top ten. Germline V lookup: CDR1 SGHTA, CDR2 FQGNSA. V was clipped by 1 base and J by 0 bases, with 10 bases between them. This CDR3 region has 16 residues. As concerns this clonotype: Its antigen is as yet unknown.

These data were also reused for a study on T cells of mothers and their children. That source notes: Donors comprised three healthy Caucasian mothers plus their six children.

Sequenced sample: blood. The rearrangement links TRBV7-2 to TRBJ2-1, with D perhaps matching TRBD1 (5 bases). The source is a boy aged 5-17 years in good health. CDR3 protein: CASSLGLGPSYNEQFF. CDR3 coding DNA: TGTGCCAGCAGCTTAGGCCTGGGGCCCTCCTACAATGAGCAGTTCTTC.